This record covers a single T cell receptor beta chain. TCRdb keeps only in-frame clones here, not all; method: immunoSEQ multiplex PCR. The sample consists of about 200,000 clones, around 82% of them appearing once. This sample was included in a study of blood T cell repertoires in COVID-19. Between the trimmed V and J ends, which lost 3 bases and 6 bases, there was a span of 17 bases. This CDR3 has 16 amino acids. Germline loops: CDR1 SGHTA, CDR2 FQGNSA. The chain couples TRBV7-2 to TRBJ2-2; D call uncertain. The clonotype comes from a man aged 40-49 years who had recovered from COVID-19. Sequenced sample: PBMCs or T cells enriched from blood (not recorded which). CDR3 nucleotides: TGTGCCAGCAGCTTTGGGCCCTCTTGGGCACCCGGGGAGCTGTTTTTT. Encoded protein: CASSFGPSWAPGELFF.